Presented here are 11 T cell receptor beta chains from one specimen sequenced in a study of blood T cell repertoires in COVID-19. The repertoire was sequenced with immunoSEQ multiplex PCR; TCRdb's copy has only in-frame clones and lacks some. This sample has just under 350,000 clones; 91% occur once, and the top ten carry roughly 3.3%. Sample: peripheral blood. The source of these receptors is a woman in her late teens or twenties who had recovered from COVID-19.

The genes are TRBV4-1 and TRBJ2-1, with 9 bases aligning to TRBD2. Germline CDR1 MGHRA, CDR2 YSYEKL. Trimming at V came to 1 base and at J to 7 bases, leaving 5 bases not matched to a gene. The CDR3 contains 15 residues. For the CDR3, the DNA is TGCGCCAGCAGCCAAGGGCTAGCGGGATTTAATGAGCAGTTCTTC. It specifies CASSQGLAGFNEQFF.

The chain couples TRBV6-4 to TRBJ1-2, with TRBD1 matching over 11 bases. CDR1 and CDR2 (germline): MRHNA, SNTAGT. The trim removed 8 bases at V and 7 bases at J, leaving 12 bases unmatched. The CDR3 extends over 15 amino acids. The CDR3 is CASEVGTGGKGGYTF. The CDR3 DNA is TGTGCCAGCGAGGTAGGGACAGGGGGAAAAGGTGGCTACACCTTC.

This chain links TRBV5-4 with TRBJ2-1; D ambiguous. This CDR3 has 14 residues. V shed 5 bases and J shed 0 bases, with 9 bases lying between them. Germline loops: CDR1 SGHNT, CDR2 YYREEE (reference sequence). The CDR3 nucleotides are TGTGCCAGCAGAGAATCGAGCTCCTACAATGAGCAGTTCTTC. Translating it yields CASRESSSYNEQFF.

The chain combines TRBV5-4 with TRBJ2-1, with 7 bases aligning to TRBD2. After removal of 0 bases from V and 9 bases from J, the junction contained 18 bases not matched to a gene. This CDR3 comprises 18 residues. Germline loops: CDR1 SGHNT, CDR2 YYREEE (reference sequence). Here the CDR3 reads CASSLVNRRAGTASEQFF. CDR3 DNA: TGTGCCAGCAGCTTGGTGAATCGCCGAGCGGGGACGGCGAGTGAGCAGTTCTTC.

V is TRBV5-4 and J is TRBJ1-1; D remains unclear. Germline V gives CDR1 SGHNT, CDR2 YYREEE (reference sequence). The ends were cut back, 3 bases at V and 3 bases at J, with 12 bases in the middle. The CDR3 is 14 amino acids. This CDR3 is CASSSTEGYTEAFF. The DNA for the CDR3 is TGTGCCAGCAGCTCCACAGAGGGATACACTGAAGCTTTCTTT.

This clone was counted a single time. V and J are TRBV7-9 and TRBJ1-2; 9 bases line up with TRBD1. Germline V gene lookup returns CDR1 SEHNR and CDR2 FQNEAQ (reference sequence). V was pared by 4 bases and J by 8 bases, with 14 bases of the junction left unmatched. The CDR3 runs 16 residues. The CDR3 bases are TGTGCCAGCAGCTCACCCTCCTACCGGGACAGGGAAGGCTACACCTTC. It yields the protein CASSSPSYRDREGYTF.

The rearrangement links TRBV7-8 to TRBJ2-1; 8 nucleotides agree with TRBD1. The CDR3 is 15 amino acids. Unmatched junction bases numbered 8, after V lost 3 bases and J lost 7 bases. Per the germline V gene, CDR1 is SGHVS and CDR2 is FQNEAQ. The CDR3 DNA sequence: TGTGCCAGCAGCTTTTACGGCAGGGGGCGAAATGAGCAGTTCTTC. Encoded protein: CASSFYGRGRNEQFF.

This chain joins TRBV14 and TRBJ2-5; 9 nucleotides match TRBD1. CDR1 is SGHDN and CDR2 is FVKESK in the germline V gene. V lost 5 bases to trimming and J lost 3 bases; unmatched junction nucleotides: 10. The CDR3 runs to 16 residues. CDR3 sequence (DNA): TGTGCCAGCAGCTACCGAACAGGGGGCGATAAAGAGACCCAGTACTTC. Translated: CASSYRTGGDKETQYF.

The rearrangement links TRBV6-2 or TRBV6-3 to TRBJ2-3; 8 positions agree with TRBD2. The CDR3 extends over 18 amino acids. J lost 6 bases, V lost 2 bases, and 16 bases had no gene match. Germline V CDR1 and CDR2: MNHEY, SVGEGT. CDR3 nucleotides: TGTGCCAGCAGTTACCGGGGCCCCGGGAGGGCCCCCACCGATACGCAGTATTTT. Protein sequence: CASSYRGPGRAPTDTQYF.

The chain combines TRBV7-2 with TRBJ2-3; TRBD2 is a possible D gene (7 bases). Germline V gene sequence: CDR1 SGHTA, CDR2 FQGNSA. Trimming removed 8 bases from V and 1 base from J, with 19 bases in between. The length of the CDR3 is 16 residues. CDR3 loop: CASSSGGQRGTDTQYF. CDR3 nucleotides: TGTGCCAGCTCTTCCGGGGGGCAGCGGGGCACAGATACGCAGTATTTT.

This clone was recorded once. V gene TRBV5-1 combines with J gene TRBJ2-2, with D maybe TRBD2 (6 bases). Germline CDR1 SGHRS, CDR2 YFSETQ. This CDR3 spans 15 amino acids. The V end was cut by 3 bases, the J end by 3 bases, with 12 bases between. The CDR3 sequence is CASSSTGVDTGELFF. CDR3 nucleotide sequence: TGCGCCAGCAGCTCCACGGGAGTAGACACCGGGGAGCTGTTTTTT.